Listed below are T cell receptor beta chains from one sample, sequenced in a study of T-cell reconstitution after alpha-beta-depleted transplantation in children. Each CDR3 protein gets one entry after TCRdb re-called the PCR reads with MiXCR. The table records 400,000 to 500,000 distinct CDR3 sequences, roughly a tenth of them present only once. The sample was PBMCs from the stem cell graft donor, taken from the stem cell graft. Every receptor here comes from a human donor who donated a stem cell graft to a child with acute myeloid leukemia. The CDR3 runs from the conserved cysteine through the conserved F or W. D genes are given only for firm matches. Clone size is given for some rows only: seen once, a few or many times, or a class if the clone is expanded.

CDR3nt,CDR3aa,v_gene,j_gene,d_gene,abundance
TGTGCTAGTGGTTTGTCACAGCTAAGGGATACGCAGTATTTT,CASGLSQLRDTQYF,TRBV12-5,TRBJ2-3,-,-
TGTGCCAGCAGCGAATCCCTACTCCTAGCGGGAGGAACCAATTCCTACAATGAGCAGTTCTTC,CASSESLLLAGGTNSYNEQFF,TRBV3-1,TRBJ2-1,TRBD2,once
TGTGCCAGCAGCCAGGGTGGGGGCAATCAGCCCCAGCATTTT,CASSQGGGNQPQHF,TRBV12-3/TRBV12-4,TRBJ1-5,-,many
TGTGCCAGCAGTGAAGGGGGACAGGGAGGGGAGACCCAGTACTTC,CASSEGGQGGETQYF,TRBV6-1,TRBJ2-5,TRBD1,few
TGCAGTGCTAGCCTAGGGGGAAAATACGAGCAGTACTTC,CSASLGGKYEQYF,TRBV20-1,TRBJ2-7,-,few
TGTGCCAGCAGCCCTACCGGGACTAGCTATGAGCAGTTCTTC,CASSPTGTSYEQFF,TRBV9,TRBJ2-1,TRBD2,-
TGTGCCAGCACCCCAGGGGCGGGCACCCCAGAGACCCAGTACTTC,CASTPGAGTPETQYF,TRBV7-8,TRBJ2-5,-,-
TGCAGCGTGGATAAGGTAGCGGAGAGGAATGAGCAGTTCTTC,CSVDKVAERNEQFF,TRBV29-1,TRBJ2-1,-,-
TGCGCCAGCAGCCCCATGGGCGGGAGCAATCAGCCCCAGCATTTT,CASSPMGGSNQPQHF,TRBV5-1,TRBJ1-5,-,few
TGTGCCAGCAGTTGGGACTCTGGGGCCAACGTCCTGACTTTC,CASSWDSGANVLTF,TRBV6-2/TRBV6-3,TRBJ2-6,-,few
TGTGCCAGCAGTTTCAGACAGGGACAAGAGACCCAGTACTTC,CASSFRQGQETQYF,TRBV12-3/TRBV12-4,TRBJ2-5,TRBD1,many
TGTGCCAGCAGTTTAGGTGGAAGAGATGAGCAGTTCTTC,CASSLGGRDEQFF,TRBV12-3/TRBV12-4,TRBJ2-1,-,few
TGTGCCAGCAGCTCCGGGGGCGGGGGGGGTCTGGAGACCCAGTACTTC,CASSSGGGGGLETQYF,TRBV9,TRBJ2-5,TRBD2,-
TGCGCCAGCAGCTTGTATCCGACAGCAAACACTGAAGCTTTCTTT,CASSLYPTANTEAFF,TRBV5-1,TRBJ1-1,-,-
TGTGCCAGCAGCCCGTGGGGACAGTCCAATGAGCAGTTCTTC,CASSPWGQSNEQFF,TRBV11-2,TRBJ2-1,TRBD1,few
TGTGCCAGCAGTGGCGGGTCAAAGTTATCCTACAATGAGCAGTTCTTC,CASSGGSKLSYNEQFF,TRBV12-3/TRBV12-4,TRBJ2-1,-,-
TGTGCCTGGAGTGTAGGCCCACTGGGCACTGAAGCTTTCTTT,CAWSVGPLGTEAFF,TRBV30,TRBJ1-1,-,-
TGTGCCAGCAGCCAAGGGGCTAGCGGGGGGCCCAATGAGCAGTTCTTC,CASSQGASGGPNEQFF,TRBV4-2,TRBJ2-1,TRBD2,few
TGCAGTGCTAGTTACGTGCGCAGACTCCACTCTGGGGCCAACGTCCTGACTTTC,CSASYVRRLHSGANVLTF,TRBV20-1,TRBJ2-6,-,-
TGCAGTGCTAGAGACCGCCGGGGACAGTCCACTTACAATGAGCAGTTCTTC,CSARDRRGQSTYNEQFF,TRBV20-1,TRBJ2-1,TRBD1,-
TGTGCCAGCAGTAATAGGGACAGCCTCTCCTACGAGCAGTACTTC,CASSNRDSLSYEQYF,TRBV12-3/TRBV12-4,TRBJ2-7,TRBD1,-
TGTGCCAGCAGCAAAGTACGGGGGATCAGGCGCCAGCCCCAGCATTTT,CASSKVRGIRRQPQHF,TRBV21-1,TRBJ1-5,-,few
TGTGCCAGCAGCCAAGAATTTTTTAGGCCGGTCGGGATTGAAGAGACCCAGTACTTC,CASSQEFFRPVGIEETQYF,TRBV14,TRBJ2-5,-,few
TGTGCCAGCAGTGAGCGGGGGAGCGGGGCCAACGTCCTGACTTTC,CASSERGSGANVLTF,TRBV2,TRBJ2-6,TRBD2,-
TGTGCCAGCAGCCCCGGGACTAGCGACTACAATGAGCAGTTCTTC,CASSPGTSDYNEQFF,TRBV7-2,TRBJ2-1,TRBD2,-
TGCAGTTTTTCCAGGGGACTGCCGAATCAGCCCCAGCATTTT,CSFSRGLPNQPQHF,TRBV20-1,TRBJ1-5,-,few
TGTGCCACCAGCAGAGCCAGAGAAATTTCACCCCTCCACTTT,CATSRAREISPLHF,TRBV15,TRBJ1-6,-,-
TGCAGTGCTAGAGCCAATGGGGCAGGGTATCAATATGGCTACACCTTC,CSARANGAGYQYGYTF,TRBV20-1,TRBJ1-2,-,-
TGCAGCGTTGGCACACCCAGGGGCAATGAGCAGTTCTTC,CSVGTPRGNEQFF,TRBV29-1,TRBJ2-1,-,few
TGTGCCGAGGACAGGGGCACTGAAGCTTTCTTT,CAEDRGTEAFF,TRBV30,TRBJ1-1,TRBD1,few
TGCAGCGTTGTAGGGGCTTACGAGCAGTACTTC,CSVVGAYEQYF,TRBV29-1,TRBJ2-7,-,few
TGTGCCATCAGGAAACTAGCGGGAGGGGCTTACTACGGGGAGCTGTTTTTT,CAIRKLAGGAYYGELFF,TRBV10-3,TRBJ2-2,TRBD2,-
TGTGCCAGCAGCGTACTTCCTAGCGGAGAGTCCGGGGAGCTGTTTTTT,CASSVLPSGESGELFF,TRBV9,TRBJ2-2,TRBD2,-
TGCGCCAGCGACAACGGGGCCCCCACAGATACGCAGTATTTT,CASDNGAPTDTQYF,TRBV5-1,TRBJ2-3,-,-
TGTGCCAGCAGACCACGACAGGGTTTCGGAAACACCATATATTTT,CASRPRQGFGNTIYF,TRBV6-1,TRBJ1-3,TRBD1,-
TGTGCCAGCAGCCCGCCCACGGGGCTAGCGGGAATCACTAGCACAGATACGCAGTATTTT,CASSPPTGLAGITSTDTQYF,TRBV7-8,TRBJ2-3,TRBD2,many
TGTGCCATCAGTGACCAGCAGCAGGGAAACACCGGGGAGCTGTTTTTT,CAISDQQQGNTGELFF,TRBV10-3,TRBJ2-2,-,few
TGTGCCAGCAGTTTAGGGGTGGGCAGTACAGATACGCAGTATTTT,CASSLGVGSTDTQYF,TRBV12-3/TRBV12-4,TRBJ2-3,-,many
TGTGCCAGCAGCTTCTGGGCCGGGGACACCATATATTTT,CASSFWAGDTIYF,TRBV5-4,TRBJ1-3,-,once
TGTGCCAGCTCAGCAGCAGAGTTCAATGAGCAGTTCTTC,CASSAAEFNEQFF,TRBV18,TRBJ2-1,-,-
TGTGCCAGCAGCCAATCTAGTCTGTTCTCCTACGAGCAGTACTTC,CASSQSSLFSYEQYF,TRBV4-2,TRBJ2-7,-,-
TGTGCCAGCTCCGGGACAGGTTACAATGAGCAGTTCTTC,CASSGTGYNEQFF,TRBV2,TRBJ2-1,TRBD1,many